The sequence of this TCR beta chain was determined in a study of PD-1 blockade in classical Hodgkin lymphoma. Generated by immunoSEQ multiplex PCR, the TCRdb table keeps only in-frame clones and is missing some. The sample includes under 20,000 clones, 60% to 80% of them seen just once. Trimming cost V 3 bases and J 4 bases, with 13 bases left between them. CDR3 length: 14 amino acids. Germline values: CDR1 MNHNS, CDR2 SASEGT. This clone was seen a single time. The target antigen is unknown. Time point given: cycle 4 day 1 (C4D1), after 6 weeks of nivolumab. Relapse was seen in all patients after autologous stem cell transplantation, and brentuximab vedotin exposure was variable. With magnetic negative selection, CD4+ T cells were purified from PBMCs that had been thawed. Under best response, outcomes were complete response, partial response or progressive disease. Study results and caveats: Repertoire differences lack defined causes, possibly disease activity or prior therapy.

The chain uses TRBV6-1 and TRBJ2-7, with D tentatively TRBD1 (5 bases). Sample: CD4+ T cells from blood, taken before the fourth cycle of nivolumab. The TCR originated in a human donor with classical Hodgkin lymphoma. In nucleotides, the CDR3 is TGTGCCAGCAGTGACTGGGGCACGATATACGAGCAGTACTTC. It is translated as CASSDWGTIYEQYF.